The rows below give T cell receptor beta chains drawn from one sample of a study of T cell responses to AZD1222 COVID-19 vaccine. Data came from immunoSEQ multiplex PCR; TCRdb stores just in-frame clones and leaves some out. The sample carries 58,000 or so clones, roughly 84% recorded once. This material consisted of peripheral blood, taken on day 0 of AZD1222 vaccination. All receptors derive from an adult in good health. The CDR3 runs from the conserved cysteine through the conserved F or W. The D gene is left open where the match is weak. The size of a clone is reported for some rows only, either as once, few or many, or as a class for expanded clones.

CASSRDRGNTEAFF TGTGCCAGCAGCAGGGACAGGGGGAACACTGAAGCTTTCTTT TRBV7-8 once TRBD1 TRBJ1-1
CASSFSGNRGYTF TGTGCCAGCAGTTTCTCGGGGAATCGTGGCTACACCTTC TRBV27 NA NA TRBJ1-2
CASSQDLGGAGYEQYF TGCGCCAGCAGCCAAGATCTAGGCGGGGCAGGGTACGAGCAGTACTTC TRBV4-3 NA NA TRBJ2-7
CATSRAVDTGELFF TGTGCCACCTCCAGGGCGGTGGACACCGGGGAGCTGTTTTTT TRBV6-5 NA NA TRBJ2-2
CAWSVGQGFYEQYF TGTGCCTGGAGTGTCGGTCAGGGGTTCTACGAGCAGTACTTC TRBV30 few NA TRBJ2-7
CASSRDSIYEQYF TGTGCCAGCAGCCGGGACAGTATCTACGAGCAGTACTTC TRBV12-3/TRBV12-4 NA TRBD1 TRBJ2-7
CAISEWGAVGYTF TGTGCCATCAGTGAGTGGGGGGCGGTTGGCTACACCTTC TRBV10-3 NA NA TRBJ1-2
CASSLVAGPSYEQYF TGCGCCAGCAGCTTGGTCGCAGGGCCTTCCTACGAGCAGTACTTC TRBV5-1 NA NA TRBJ2-7
CASSWTGREDGYTF TGCGCCAGCAGCTGGACAGGGAGGGAAGATGGCTACACCTTC TRBV5-1 NA TRBD1 TRBJ1-2
CASREDGYSNQPQHF TGTGCCAGCAGAGAGGACGGGTATAGCAATCAGCCCCAGCATTTT TRBV6-4 NA NA TRBJ1-5
CASSQLAGVYEQYF TGTGCCAGCAGTCAACTAGCGGGGGTCTACGAGCAGTACTTC TRBV28 NA TRBD2 TRBJ2-7
CASSFSGTGSNQPQHF TGTGCCAGCAGTTTTTCCGGCACCGGGAGCAATCAGCCCCAGCATTTT TRBV27 NA NA TRBJ1-5
CASSPLLVRGVNTGELFF TGTGCCAGCAGCCCCTTGCTAGTGCGGGGGGTCAACACCGGGGAGCTGTTTTTT TRBV27 NA TRBD2 TRBJ2-2
CASRLDGQGWQPQHF TGCGCCAGCCGTCTGGACGGACAGGGCTGGCAGCCCCAGCATTTT TRBV4-1 NA TRBD1 TRBJ1-5
CASSWGPRGSYTEAFF TGCGCCAGCAGCTGGGGACCCAGGGGTTCGTACACTGAAGCTTTCTTT TRBV5-1 NA NA TRBJ1-1
CASSSIQGITDTQYF TGCGCCAGCAGCTCCATACAGGGGATCACAGATACGCAGTATTTT TRBV5-1 NA TRBD1 TRBJ2-3
CASIRHHRGNYGYTF TGTGCCAGCATTAGGCATCATCGCGGTAACTATGGCTACACCTTC TRBV7-9 NA NA TRBJ1-2
CASSPRAGVSNIQYF TGTGCCAGCAGCCCTCGGGCGGGGGTCTCAAACATTCAGTACTTC TRBV6-2/TRBV6-3 NA TRBD2 TRBJ2-4
CASSVWGASNEQFF TGTGCCAGCAGCGTTTGGGGGGCCAGTAATGAGCAGTTCTTC TRBV9 once NA TRBJ2-1
CASSYRGSVSGNTIYF TGCGCCAGCAGCTACCGGGGGTCAGTGTCTGGAAACACCATATATTTT TRBV4-3 NA NA TRBJ1-3
CASSRSRTVRYYTF TGTGCCAGCAGCCGCTCAAGGACAGTCCGCTACTACACCTTC TRBV3-1/TRBV3-2 NA NA TRBJ1-2
CASSGTVTTEAFF TGTGCCAGCAGTGGGACAGTTACCACTGAAGCTTTCTTT TRBV12-3/TRBV12-4 few TRBD1 TRBJ1-1
CASTTAGGSYYGYTF TGTGCCAGCACCACCGCGGGGGGTTCTTACTATGGCTACACCTTC TRBV7-9 NA NA TRBJ1-2
CASSPQPSRSAGELFF TGTGCCAGCTCACCTCAGCCGTCCCGGTCGGCCGGGGAGCTGTTTTTT TRBV18 NA NA TRBJ2-2
CGSPKGVTEAFF TGCGGCAGCCCTAAGGGGGTCACTGAAGCTTTCTTT TRBV23-1 NA NA TRBJ1-1
CAWSVQGPQPQHF TGTGCCTGGAGTGTACAGGGCCCTCAGCCCCAGCATTTT TRBV30 NA NA TRBJ1-5
CASTDRGHLGDTQYF TGTGCCTCAACGGACAGGGGCCATTTGGGAGATACGCAGTATTTT TRBV7-2 few TRBD1 TRBJ2-3
CASSQDQGRGYTF TGCGCCAGCAGCCAAGATCAGGGTCGAGGCTACACCTTC TRBV4-1 NA NA TRBJ1-2
CASSPIKGSPSGANVLTF TGTGCCAGCAGCCCTATTAAGGGTTCCCCCTCTGGGGCCAACGTCCTGACTTTC TRBV11-2 NA NA TRBJ2-6
CASSLELGLSYEQYF TGTGCCAGCAGCCTAGAGCTAGGTCTCTCCTACGAGCAGTACTTC TRBV6-6 NA NA TRBJ2-7
CASSIEHGGYEQYF TGTGCCAGTAGTATAGAGCACGGAGGCTACGAGCAGTACTTC TRBV19 once NA TRBJ2-7
CASSLFLQAQTEQFF TGCGCCAGCAGCTTGTTCTTACAGGCCCAAACCGAGCAGTTCTTC TRBV5-1 once NA TRBJ2-1
CASSLANKNYGYTF TGTGCCAGCAGCTTAGCGAACAAGAACTATGGCTACACCTTC TRBV7-2 NA NA TRBJ1-2
CASSRLAGGGSSYNEQFF TGTGCCAGCAGCCGACTAGCGGGGGGGGGAAGCTCCTACAATGAGCAGTTCTTC TRBV27 NA TRBD2 TRBJ2-1
CASSRTGREDSPLHF TGTGCCAGCAGCCGGACAGGGCGCGAGGATTCACCCCTCCACTTT TRBV2 NA TRBD1 TRBJ1-6
CASSTFIGNTEAFF TGTGCCAGCAGCACCTTTATCGGGAACACTGAAGCTTTCTTT TRBV7-2 NA NA TRBJ1-1